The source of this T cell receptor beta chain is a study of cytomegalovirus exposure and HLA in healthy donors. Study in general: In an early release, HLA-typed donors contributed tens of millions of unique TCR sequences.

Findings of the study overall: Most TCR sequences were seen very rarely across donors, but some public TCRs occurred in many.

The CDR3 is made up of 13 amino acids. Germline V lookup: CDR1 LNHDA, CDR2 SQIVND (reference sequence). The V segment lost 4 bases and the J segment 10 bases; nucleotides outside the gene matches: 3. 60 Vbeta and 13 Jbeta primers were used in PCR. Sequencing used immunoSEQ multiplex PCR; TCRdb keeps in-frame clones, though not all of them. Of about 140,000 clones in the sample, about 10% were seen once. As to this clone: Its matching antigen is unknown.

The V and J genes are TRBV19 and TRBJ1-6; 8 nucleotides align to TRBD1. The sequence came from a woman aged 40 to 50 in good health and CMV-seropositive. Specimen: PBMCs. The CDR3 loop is CASSTTGESPLHF. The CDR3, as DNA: TGTGCCAGTAGTACGACAGGGGAATCACCCCTCCACTTT.